Listed here are 21 T cell receptor beta chains from one sample, sequenced in a study of blood T cell repertoires in COVID-19. Method: immunoSEQ multiplex PCR; TCRdb's copy keeps in-frame clones and lacks some. The table records 200,000 to 250,000 clones, roughly four fifths of them present only once. The sequencing input was peripheral blood. All receptors come from a man aged 50 to 60 with acute or convalescent COVID-19.

The chain employs TRBV6-1 and TRBJ2-7, with TRBD2 matching over 7 bases. The germline V gene has CDR1 MNHNS and CDR2 SASEGT. Losses at the gene ends were 3 bases for V and 6 bases for J; bases not matched to a gene: 11. There are 15 residues in the CDR3. The CDR3 DNA reads TGTGCCAGCAGTGACAGCAGAGGACTAGACCGCGAGCAGTACTTC. It encodes CASSDSRGLDREQYF.

The chain links TRBV11-2 to TRBJ2-7; D is possibly TRBD2 (6 bases). The CDR3 is 14 residues long. From germline, CDR1 is SGHAT and CDR2 FQNNGV. Trimming cost V 1 base and J 6 bases, with 13 bases left between them. CDR3 sequence (DNA): TGTGCCAGCAGCTTAGCGGGGGTCGCCGTCGAGCAGTACTTC. Its translation is CASSLAGVAVEQYF.

V is TRBV24-1 and J is TRBJ1-5; D unclear. The CDR3 spans 12 residues. Trimming removed 3 bases from V and 5 bases from J, with 4 bases in between. Germline lookup yields CDR1 KGHDR and CDR2 SFDVKD. CDR3 bases: TGTGCCACCAGTGATGCGGATCAGCCCCAGCATTTT. Its protein is CATSDADQPQHF.

V and J are TRBV18 and TRBJ2-5; D might be TRBD2 (5 bases). V lost 2 bases to trimming and J lost 5 bases, with 6 bases between them. Germline-derived CDR1 and CDR2 are KGHSH and LQKENI. This CDR3 has 12 amino acids. CDR3 bases: TGTGCCAGCTCACCAGAGCGGGAGACCCAGTACTTC. It translates to CASSPERETQYF. The full variable domain, in which reference TRBV18 and TRBJ2-5 provide the parts outside the CDR3, is NAGVMQNPRHLVRRRGQEARLRCSPMKGHSHVYWYRQLPEEGLKFMVYLQKENIIDESGMPKERFSAEFPKEGPSILRIQQVVRGDSAAYFCASSPERETQYFGPGTRLLVL.

This chain connects TRBV19 to TRBJ1-3; D gene unclear. Germline V CDR1 and CDR2: LNHDA, SQIVND (reference sequence). The CDR3 is made up of 13 amino acids. V was trimmed by 3 bases and J by 3 bases, leaving 6 bases between them. In DNA form, the CDR3 reads TGTGCCAGTAGTATGACATTTGGAAACACCATATATTTT. This codes for CASSMTFGNTIYF.

This clone was detected only once. This chain uses TRBV24-1 with TRBJ1-5; the D gene is possibly TRBD1 (5 bases). V lost 4 bases, J lost 6 bases, and 9 bases lay in between. Germline V CDR1 and CDR2: KGHDR, SFDVKD. There are 13 residues in the CDR3. CDR3 loop: CATSEPGLQPQHF. DNA of the CDR3: TGTGCCACCAGTGAGCCAGGGCTTCAGCCCCAGCATTTT.

CDR3 nucleotides: TGTGCCAGCCAGCAGGGGAATAGAGAGACCCAGTACTTC. This translates into CASQQGNRETQYF. The chain is built from TRBV2 and TRBJ2-5; weak D call: TRBD1 (6 bases). CDR1 is SNHLY, CDR2 FYNNEI, per germline. The CDR3 extends over 13 amino acids. V was cut by 8 bases and J by 4 bases, with 14 bases left in between.

The V gene is TRBV10-2, the J gene TRBJ2-3; D is undetermined. The CDR3 has 16 amino acids. In germline, CDR1 is WSHSY, CDR2 SAAADI. Trimming pared 4 bases from V and 0 bases from J, leaving 14 bases between. In DNA form, the CDR3 reads TGCGCCAGCAGTGTGGCCTGGGCATATAGCACAGATACGCAGTATTTT. Its protein product is CASSVAWAYSTDTQYF.

This clone was seen a few times. The V call is TRBV28, the J call TRBJ2-1; 9 positions match TRBD2. Trimming took 7 bases from V and 13 from J; bases not matched to a gene: 11. The CDR3 totals 13 residues. Germline CDR1 is MDHEN and CDR2 is SYDVKM. In nucleotides, the CDR3 is TGTGCCAGCAATGGAACGCCGGGACTAGCTCAGTTCTTC. Protein sequence: CASNGTPGLAQFF.

The chain carries TRBV19 and TRBJ2-3; D possibly corresponds to TRBD2 (5 bases). The germline CDR1 and CDR2 sequences are LNHDA and SQIVND (reference sequence). The CDR3 covers 16 residues. V lost 4 bases to trimming and J lost 4 bases, with 18 bases between them. CDR3 in DNA: TGTGCCAGTAGTACCCCGCGAGGGCCCGGTGCAGATACGCAGTATTTT. Its translation is CASSTPRGPGADTQYF.

The chain is built from TRBV5-1 and TRBJ2-7, with D possibly being TRBD2 (5 bases). V was shortened by 5 bases and J by 6 bases, with 18 bases between the two germline ends. The CDR3 spans 14 residues. Germline V gene data show CDR1 as SGHRS and CDR2 as YFSETQ. CDR3 in DNA: TGCGCCAGCAGTTTTTCCGGGATGCTGCCCGAGCAGTACTTC. Translating gives CASSFSGMLPEQYF. Complete variable domain (other parts from reference TRBV5-1 and TRBJ2-7): KAGVTQTPRYLIKTRGQQVTLSCSPISGHRSVSWYQQTPGQGLQFLFEYFSETQRNKGNFPGRFSGRQFSNSRSEMNVSTLELGDSALYLCASSFSGMLPEQYFGPGTRLTVT.

The chain recombines TRBV9 with TRBJ1-2; no firm D call. CDR1 is SGDLS and CDR2 is YYNGEE in the germline V gene. Between the trimmed V and J ends, which lost 0 bases and 7 bases, there was a span of 10 bases. This CDR3 comprises 13 residues. CDR3 bases: TGTGCCAGCAGCGTAGGAGGGCCCAGTGGCTACACCTTC. Protein product: CASSVGGPSGYTF.

J is TRBJ1-3 and V is TRBV6-1; D might be TRBD1 (6 bases). The ends were cut back, 7 bases at V and 0 bases at J, with 19 bases in the middle. CDR1 is MNHNS and CDR2 is SASEGT in the germline V gene. The CDR3 spans 17 residues. The CDR3 nucleotides read TGTGCCAGCACTCAAGCTAACCGGGACAACTCTGGAAACACCATATATTTT. It translates to CASTQANRDNSGNTIYF.

The chain employs TRBV18 and TRBJ1-1; unclear D gene. CDR3 length: 13 residues. Germline V lookup: CDR1 KGHSH, CDR2 LQKENI. The V end lost 0 bases, the J end lost 4 bases, and 6 bases lay between the germline ends. The chain's CDR3 is CASSPPQFTEAFF. The CDR3 region has the DNA TGTGCCAGCTCACCACCCCAGTTCACTGAAGCTTTCTTT.

The V gene is TRBV7-9, the J gene TRBJ2-1, with 11 bases that match TRBD2. The CDR3 runs 16 residues. Germline assignment: CDR1 SEHNR and CDR2 FQNEAQ (reference sequence). The J segment lost 8 bases and the V segment lost 4 bases, leaving 10 bases of the junction unmatched. DNA of the CDR3: TGTGCCAGCAGCTCAATACTAGCGGGAGCAACCTATGAGCAGTTCTTC. It yields the protein CASSSILAGATYEQFF.

J is TRBJ2-1 and V is TRBV5-4; 9 bases are shared with TRBD1. Germline lookup yields CDR1 SGHNT and CDR2 YYREEE (reference sequence). CDR3 size: 15 residues. With 4 bases clipped from V and 5 bases from J, the junction kept 7 bases outside the gene matches. DNA of the CDR3: TGTGCCAGCAGCCCGGGACAGGGACTCGACAATGAGCAGTTCTTC. This translates into CASSPGQGLDNEQFF.

The chain employs TRBV4-1 and TRBJ2-1; 9 bases fit TRBD2. The CDR3 covers 17 residues. The ends lost 1 base at V and 4 bases at J; junction bases unmatched: 8. The V gene's germline CDR1 is MGHRA and CDR2 YSYEKL. The CDR3 loop reads CASSQGFSGGRYNEQFF. The DNA for the CDR3 is TGCGCCAGCAGCCAAGGATTTAGCGGGGGTCGATACAATGAGCAGTTCTTC.

This clone was seen more than once but under ten times. The chain uses TRBV27 and TRBJ2-2, with TRBD2 matching 11 bases. CDR3 length: 15 residues. V lost 8 bases and J lost 4; bases outside the gene matches: 6. From germline, CDR1 is MNHEY and CDR2 SMNVEV (reference sequence). The CDR3 reads CASGIAGGSTGELFF. The CDR3 coding sequence is TGTGCCAGCGGGATAGCGGGAGGGTCCACCGGGGAGCTGTTTTTT.

The rearrangement uses TRBV5-1 and TRBJ2-3; 7 nucleotides line up with TRBD1. Per germline, CDR1 SGHRS and CDR2 YFSETQ. This CDR3 is built from 15 residues. J was trimmed by 2 bases and V by 2 bases; bases with no gene match: 5. In nucleotides, the CDR3 is TGCGCCAGCAGCTTAGAGGGGGCCGACACAGATACGCAGTATTTT. It is translated as CASSLEGADTDTQYF.

The CDR3 loop is CASSDSRGGEQYF. CDR3 nucleotide sequence: TGTGCCAGCAGTGACTCGAGGGGGGGCGAGCAGTACTTC. This sequence joins TRBV6-4 and TRBJ2-7; possibly TRBD2 for D (7 bases). This CDR3 spans 13 amino acids. The germline V and J ends were trimmed by 0 bases and 6 bases, with 9 bases remaining between them. Per the germline V gene, CDR1 is MRHNA and CDR2 is SNTAGT.

The genes are TRBV18 and TRBJ1-1; 9 bases map to TRBD1. There are 16 residues in the CDR3. J lost 4 bases, V lost 6 bases, and 12 bases had no gene match. The germline gives CDR1 KGHSH, CDR2 LQKENI. Written as DNA, the CDR3 is TGTGCCAGCTCCTCGTACGGGACAGGGATCTCCACTGAAGCTTTCTTT. It yields the protein CASSSYGTGISTEAFF. Full variable domain (rest looked up from reference TRBV18 and TRBJ1-1): NAGVMQNPRHLVRRRGQEARLRCSPMKGHSHVYWYRQLPEEGLKFMVYLQKENIIDESGMPKERFSAEFPKEGPSILRIQQVVRGDSAAYFCASSSYGTGISTEAFFGQGTRLTVV.